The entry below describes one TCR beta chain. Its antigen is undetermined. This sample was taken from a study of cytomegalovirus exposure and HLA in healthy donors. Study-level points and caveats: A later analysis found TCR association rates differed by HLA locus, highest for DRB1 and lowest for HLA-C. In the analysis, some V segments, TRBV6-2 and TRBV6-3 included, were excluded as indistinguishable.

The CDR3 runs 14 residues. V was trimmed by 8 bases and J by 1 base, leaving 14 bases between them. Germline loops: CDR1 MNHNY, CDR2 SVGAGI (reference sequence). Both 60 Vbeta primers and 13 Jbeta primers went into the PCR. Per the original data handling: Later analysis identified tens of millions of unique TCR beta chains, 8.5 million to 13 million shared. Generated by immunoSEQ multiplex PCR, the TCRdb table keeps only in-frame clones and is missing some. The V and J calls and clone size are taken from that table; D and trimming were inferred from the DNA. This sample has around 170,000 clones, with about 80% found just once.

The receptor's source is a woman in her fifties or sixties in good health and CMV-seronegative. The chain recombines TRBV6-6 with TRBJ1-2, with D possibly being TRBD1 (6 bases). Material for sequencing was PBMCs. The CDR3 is CASSDRTFNYGYTF. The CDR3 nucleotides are TGTGCCAGCTCCGACAGGACTTTTAACTATGGCTACACCTTC.